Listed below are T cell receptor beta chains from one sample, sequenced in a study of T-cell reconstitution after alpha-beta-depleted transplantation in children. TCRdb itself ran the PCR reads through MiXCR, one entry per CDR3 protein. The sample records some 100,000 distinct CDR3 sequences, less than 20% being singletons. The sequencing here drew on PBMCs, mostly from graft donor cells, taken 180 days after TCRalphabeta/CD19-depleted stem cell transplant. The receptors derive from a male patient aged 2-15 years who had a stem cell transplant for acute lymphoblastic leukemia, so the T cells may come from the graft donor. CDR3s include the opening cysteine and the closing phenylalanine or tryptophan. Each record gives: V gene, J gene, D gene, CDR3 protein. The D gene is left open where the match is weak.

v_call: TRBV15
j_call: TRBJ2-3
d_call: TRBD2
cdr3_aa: CATSRASGGDMTDTQYF

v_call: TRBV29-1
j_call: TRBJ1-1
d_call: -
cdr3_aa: CSVGGGSEAFF

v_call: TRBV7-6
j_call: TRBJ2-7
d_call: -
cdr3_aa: CASSLTGPYDEQYF

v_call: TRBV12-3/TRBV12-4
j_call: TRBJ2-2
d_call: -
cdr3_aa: CASSLLSTTTGELFF

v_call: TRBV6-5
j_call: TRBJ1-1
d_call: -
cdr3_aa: CASSYRTGFTEAFF

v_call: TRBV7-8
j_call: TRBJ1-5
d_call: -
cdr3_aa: CASSPRTGAYSNQPQHF

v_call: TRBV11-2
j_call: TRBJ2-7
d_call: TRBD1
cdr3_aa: CASNGRDRLKPFSYEQYF

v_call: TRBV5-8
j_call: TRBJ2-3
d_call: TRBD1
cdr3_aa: CASSLGQGWADTQYF

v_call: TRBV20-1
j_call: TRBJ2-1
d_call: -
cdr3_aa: CSARDTLAHYNEQFF

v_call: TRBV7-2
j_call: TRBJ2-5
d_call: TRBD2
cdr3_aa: CASSLGGSQETQYF

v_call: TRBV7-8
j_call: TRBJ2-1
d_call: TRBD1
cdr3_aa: CASSLEGTGWDEQFF

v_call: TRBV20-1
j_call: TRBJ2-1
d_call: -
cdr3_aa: CSARDRGNSYNEQFF

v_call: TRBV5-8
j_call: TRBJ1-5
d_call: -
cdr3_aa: CASSRGQNSNQPQHF

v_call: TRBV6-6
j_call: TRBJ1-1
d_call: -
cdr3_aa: CASSATLGTEAFF

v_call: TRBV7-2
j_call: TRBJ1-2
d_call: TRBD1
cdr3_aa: CASSLGGQGSNYGYTF

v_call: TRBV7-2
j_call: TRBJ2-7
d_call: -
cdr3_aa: CASSLLQGAEQYF

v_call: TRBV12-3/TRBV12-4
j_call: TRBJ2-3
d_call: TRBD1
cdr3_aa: CASSSTGGSTDTQYF

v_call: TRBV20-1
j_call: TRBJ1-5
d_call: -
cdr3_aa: CSAGDLGIQPQHF

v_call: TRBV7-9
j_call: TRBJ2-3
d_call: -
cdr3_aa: CACTERTTDTQYF

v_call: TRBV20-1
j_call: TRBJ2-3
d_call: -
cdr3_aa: CSARRPGMASTDTQYF

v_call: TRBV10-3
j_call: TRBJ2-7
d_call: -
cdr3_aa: CAIKDRVGGSYEQYF

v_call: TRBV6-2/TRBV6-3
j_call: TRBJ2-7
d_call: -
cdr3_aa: CASRSYVGNYEQYF

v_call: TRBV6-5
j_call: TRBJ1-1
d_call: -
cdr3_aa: CASSYVGARYNTEAFF

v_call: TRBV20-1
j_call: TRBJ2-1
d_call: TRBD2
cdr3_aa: CSATGLAENEQFF